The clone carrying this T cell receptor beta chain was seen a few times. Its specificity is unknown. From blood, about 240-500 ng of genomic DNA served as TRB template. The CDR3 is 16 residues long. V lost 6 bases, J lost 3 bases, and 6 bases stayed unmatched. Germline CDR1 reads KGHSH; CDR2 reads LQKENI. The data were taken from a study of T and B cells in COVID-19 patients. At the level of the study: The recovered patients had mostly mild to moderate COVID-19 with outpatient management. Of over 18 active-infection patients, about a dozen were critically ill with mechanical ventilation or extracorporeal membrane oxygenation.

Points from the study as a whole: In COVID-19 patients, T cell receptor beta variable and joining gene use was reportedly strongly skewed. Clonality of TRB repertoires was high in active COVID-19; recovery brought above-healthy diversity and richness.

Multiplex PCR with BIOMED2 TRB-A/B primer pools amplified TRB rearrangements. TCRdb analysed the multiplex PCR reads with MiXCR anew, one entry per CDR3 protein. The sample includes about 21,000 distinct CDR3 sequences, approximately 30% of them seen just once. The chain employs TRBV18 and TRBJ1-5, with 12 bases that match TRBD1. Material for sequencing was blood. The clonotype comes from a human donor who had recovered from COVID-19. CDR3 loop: CASSHGTGGLNQPQHF. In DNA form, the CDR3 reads TGTGCCAGCTCCCACGGGACAGGGGGCCTCAATCAGCCCCAGCATTTT.